The next 13 T cell receptor beta chains were all read from a single sample in a study of early T cells in non-severe SARS-CoV-2 infection. Via MiXCR, TCRdb re-called the 5' RACE reads, giving one row per CDR3 protein. This table holds around 70,000 distinct CDR3 sequences, less than 9.5% found once. The sample consisted of whole blood. The receptors here all came from an adult who was a healthcare worker with PCR-confirmed SARS-CoV-2 infection or an uninfected control (not recorded which).

The chain couples TRBV20-1 to TRBJ2-7; D is perhaps TRBD2 (7 bases). The V gene lost 5 bases and the J gene lost 0 bases, with 11 bases spanning the gap. The germline V gene encodes CDR1 DFQATT and CDR2 SNEGSKA (reference sequence). The CDR3 contains 13 residues. Here the CDR3 DNA reads TGCAGTGCTCCTCGGGGGGCCTCCTACGAGCAGTACTTC. Its protein product is CSAPRGASYEQYF.

This clonotype was seen a few times. This rearrangement joins TRBV7-7 to TRBJ2-7; 7 positions agree with TRBD2. CDR3 length: 15 amino acids. Germline V lookup: CDR1 SSHAT, CDR2 FNYEAQ (reference sequence). The trim removed 3 bases at V and 2 bases at J, leaving 7 bases unmatched. The CDR3 loop is CASSLGQGGTYEQYF. Here the CDR3 DNA reads TGTGCCAGCAGCTTGGGGCAGGGAGGGACCTACGAGCAGTACTTC.

V and J are TRBV25-1 and TRBJ2-1; 10 bases agree with TRBD2. The germline V gene encodes CDR1 MGHDK and CDR2 SYGVNS. This CDR3 region has 15 residues. J lost 6 bases, V lost 2 bases, and 4 bases had no gene match. CDR3 region: CASSERLAGVNEQFF. The CDR3 DNA reads TGTGCCAGCAGTGAACGACTAGCGGGCGTCAATGAGCAGTTCTTC.

The CDR3 here is CSAIAPGQGQETQYF. Written as DNA, the CDR3 is TGCAGTGCCATCGCCCCGGGACAGGGCCAAGAGACCCAGTACTTC. V gene TRBV20-1 combines with J gene TRBJ2-5; 9 nucleotides align to TRBD1. V shed 6 bases and J 1 base; nucleotides not matched to a gene: 9. The CDR3 is 15 residues long. Germline-derived CDR1 and CDR2 are DFQATT and SNEGSKA (reference sequence).

The chain combines TRBV28 with TRBJ2-7; 11 bases fit TRBD2. With 6 bases clipped from V and 3 bases from J, the junction kept 4 bases outside the gene matches. The CDR3 sequence is 14 residues long. Per germline, CDR1 MDHEN and CDR2 SYDVKM. The CDR3: CASSGTSGGYEQYF. CDR3 DNA sequence: TGTGCCAGCAGCGGGACTAGCGGAGGCTACGAGCAGTACTTC.

The sample holds a few counts of this clonotype. The genes are TRBV11-1 and TRBJ2-5, with D possibly matching TRBD1 (6 bases). Trimming stripped 7 bases from V and 2 bases from J, with 14 bases between. CDR3 length: 14 amino acids. Per the germline V gene, CDR1 is SGHAT and CDR2 is FQDESV (reference sequence). For the CDR3, the DNA is TGTGCCAGCACCGGGGAACAGGGACAAGAGACCCAGTACTTC. Translating it yields CASTGEQGQETQYF.

This clonotype was observed at least ten times. J is TRBJ1-1 and V is TRBV28; 9 bases are a match to TRBD1. The J segment lost 11 bases and the V segment lost 4 bases, leaving 20 bases of the junction unmatched. Germline CDR1 MDHEN, CDR2 SYDVKM. The CDR3 contains 17 residues. CDR3 region: CASSYSGPGTGYVGAFF. The CDR3 DNA sequence: TGTGCCAGCAGTTATTCTGGGCCGGGGACAGGGTATGTTGGGGCTTTCTTT.

This clonotype has at least ten counts. J is TRBJ2-5 and V is TRBV5-6, with a weak D call TRBD1 (5 bases). The CDR3 consists of 13 residues. Looked up from germline, CDR1 is SGHDT and CDR2 is YYEEEE. V lost 2 bases and J 3 bases, leaving 8 bases between the germline ends. CDR3 amino acids: CASSFQGKETQYF. CDR3 bases: TGTGCCAGCAGCTTCCAGGGAAAAGAGACCCAGTACTTC.

The rearrangement uses TRBV18 and TRBJ2-1, with 10 bases fitting TRBD2. This CDR3 is 15 amino acids long. V gave up 6 bases and J gave up 2 bases; unmatched junction bases: 4. Germline V CDR1 and CDR2: KGHSH, LQKENI. The CDR3 sequence is CASSASGGTYNEQFF. CDR3 bases: TGTGCCAGCTCCGCTAGCGGGGGCACCTACAATGAGCAGTTCTTC.

This clonotype was found many times. This rearrangement joins TRBV6-4 to TRBJ2-3; D gene uncertain. Germline V CDR1 and CDR2: MRHNA, SNTAGT. V was cut by 2 bases and J by 4 bases, with 7 bases left in between. This CDR3 is 13 amino acids long. The CDR3 loop is CASSDEVADTQYF. CDR3 sequence (DNA): TGTGCCAGCAGTGACGAAGTTGCAGATACGCAGTATTTT.

The chain recombines TRBV28 with TRBJ2-4; D is uncertain. The V end lost 2 bases, the J end lost 10 bases, and 9 bases lay between the germline ends. Germline V CDR1 and CDR2: MDHEN, SYDVKM. The CDR3 sequence is 12 residues long. The CDR3 sequence: CASSLGEGIQYF. The CDR3 DNA sequence: TGTGCCAGCAGTTTAGGGGAAGGGATTCAGTACTTC.

In this sample, this clonotype turned up many times. The chain uses TRBV6-5 and TRBJ2-1; D perhaps matches TRBD1 (6 bases). The CDR3 totals 16 residues. V lost 4 bases and J 2 bases, leaving 15 bases between the germline ends. CDR1 is MNHEY and CDR2 is SVGAGI in the germline V gene. This CDR3 reads CASSFRLKGAYNEQFF. CDR3 sequence (DNA): TGTGCCAGCAGTTTCCGACTGAAGGGGGCCTACAATGAGCAGTTCTTC.

This clonotype came up a few times. V is TRBV20-1 and J is TRBJ2-7; D ambiguous. The CDR3 length is 13 residues. Germline CDR1 reads DFQATT; CDR2 reads SNEGSKA (reference sequence). V lost 0 bases and J 3 bases, leaving 9 bases between the germline ends. This CDR3 reads CSAREALDYEQYF. For the CDR3, the DNA is TGCAGTGCTAGAGAGGCACTTGACTACGAGCAGTACTTC.